This is a list of T cell receptor beta chains from one sample in a study of HIV-infected patients and healthy controls. Each CDR3 protein is one row after TCRdb ran MiXCR on the 5' RACE reads. In the table there are about 7,400 distinct CDR3 sequences, roughly 9.9% of which are singletons. The sample here was blood, taken before antiretroviral therapy. The origin of the receptors is an adult with HIV infection. CDR3s include the opening cysteine and the closing phenylalanine or tryptophan. D genes are given only for firm matches. Clone size, where shown, is once, few, many, or a class for clones that have expanded.

v_gene: TRBV15; abundance: many; j_gene: TRBJ2-7; d_gene: TRBD1; CDR3aa: CATSGTGGYEQYF; CDR3nt: TGTGCCACCAGCGGGACAGGGGGATACGAGCAGTACTTC
v_gene: TRBV7-9; abundance: many; j_gene: TRBJ2-5; d_gene: TRBD2; CDR3aa: CASSFTGGETQYF; CDR3nt: TGTGCCAGCAGCTTTACGGGGGGAGAGACCCAGTACTTC
v_gene: TRBV2; abundance: medium-sized; j_gene: TRBJ2-5; d_gene: TRBD2; CDR3aa: CASKRERGETQYF; CDR3nt: TGTGCCAGCAAGCGGGAGCGGGGAGAGACCCAGTACTTC
v_gene: TRBV19; abundance: NA; j_gene: TRBJ2-2; d_gene: NA; CDR3aa: CASRGIRPGTGELFF; CDR3nt: TGTGCCAGTAGAGGTATTAGGCCGGGCACCGGGGAGCTGTTTTTT
v_gene: TRBV7-6; abundance: many; j_gene: TRBJ2-7; d_gene: NA; CDR3aa: CASSVTDGNPRGQYF; CDR3nt: TGTGCCAGCAGCGTGACGGACGGTAACCCGAGGGGGCAGTACTTC
v_gene: TRBV11-2; abundance: medium-sized; j_gene: TRBJ2-1; d_gene: NA; CDR3aa: CASSLAGTLYNEQFF; CDR3nt: TGTGCCAGCAGCTTAGCGGGAACCCTCTACAATGAGCAGTTCTTC
v_gene: TRBV5-1; abundance: medium-sized; j_gene: TRBJ1-1; d_gene: NA; CDR3aa: CASSLEGMDTEAFF; CDR3nt: TGCGCCAGCAGCTTGGAAGGGATGGACACTGAAGCTTTCTTT
v_gene: TRBV11-2; abundance: medium-sized; j_gene: TRBJ1-1; d_gene: NA; CDR3aa: CASSLAAGREAFF; CDR3nt: TGTGCCAGCAGCTTGGCGGCAGGGAGGGAAGCTTTCTTT
v_gene: TRBV7-8; abundance: medium-sized; j_gene: TRBJ1-1; d_gene: NA; CDR3aa: CASRTSGAEAFF; CDR3nt: TGTGCCAGCAGGACTAGCGGAGCCGAAGCTTTCTTT
v_gene: TRBV6-4; abundance: medium-sized; j_gene: TRBJ2-2; d_gene: NA; CDR3aa: CASSVSGPTGELFF; CDR3nt: TGTGCCAGCAGTGTTTCAGGTCCCACCGGGGAGCTGTTTTTT
v_gene: TRBV12-3/TRBV12-4; abundance: many; j_gene: TRBJ2-7; d_gene: NA; CDR3aa: CASSLGPGTPSEQYF; CDR3nt: TGTGCCAGCAGCCTAGGCCCCGGGACGCCCTCCGAGCAGTACTTC
v_gene: TRBV19; abundance: NA; j_gene: TRBJ1-1; d_gene: NA; CDR3aa: CASSGGLSRAFF; CDR3nt: TGTGCCAGTAGTGGGGGCCTGTCTCGAGCTTTCTTT
v_gene: TRBV29-1; abundance: few; j_gene: TRBJ2-1; d_gene: NA; CDR3aa: CSVEVWESSYNEQFF; CDR3nt: TGCAGCGTTGAGGTATGGGAAAGCTCCTACAATGAGCAGTTCTTC
v_gene: TRBV10-3; abundance: medium-sized; j_gene: TRBJ2-3; d_gene: NA; CDR3aa: CAIKTVADTQYF; CDR3nt: TGTGCCATCAAAACCGTCGCGGATACGCAGTATTTT
v_gene: TRBV13; abundance: few; j_gene: TRBJ2-5; d_gene: TRBD1; CDR3aa: CASSWDREETQYF; CDR3nt: TGTGCCAGCAGCTGGGACAGGGAAGAGACCCAGTACTTC
v_gene: TRBV5-1; abundance: NA; j_gene: TRBJ2-3; d_gene: NA; CDR3aa: CASSWRQSTDTQYF; CDR3nt: TGCGCCAGCAGCTGGCGACAGTCCACAGATACGCAGTATTTT
v_gene: TRBV3-1; abundance: many; j_gene: TRBJ2-3; d_gene: TRBD2; CDR3aa: CASSQPGLAGGTDTQYF; CDR3nt: TGTGCCAGCAGCCAACCGGGACTAGCGGGAGGCACAGATACGCAGTATTTT
v_gene: TRBV12-3/TRBV12-4; abundance: medium-sized; j_gene: TRBJ2-5; d_gene: NA; CDR3aa: CASRAGWVQETQYF; CDR3nt: TGTGCCAGCAGGGCAGGGTGGGTACAAGAGACCCAGTACTTC
v_gene: TRBV28; abundance: NA; j_gene: TRBJ2-1; d_gene: NA; CDR3aa: CASSFQGRNEQFF; CDR3nt: TGTGCCAGCAGTTTTCAGGGGAGGAATGAGCAGTTCTTC
v_gene: TRBV20-1; abundance: medium-sized; j_gene: TRBJ2-3; d_gene: NA; CDR3aa: CSASASGTDTQYF; CDR3nt: TGCAGTGCTAGTGCTAGCGGCACAGATACGCAGTATTTT
v_gene: TRBV3-1; abundance: many; j_gene: TRBJ2-2; d_gene: NA; CDR3aa: CASSQGLNTGELFF; CDR3nt: TGTGCCAGCAGCCAAGGCCTAAACACCGGGGAGCTGTTTTTT
v_gene: TRBV19; abundance: medium-sized; j_gene: TRBJ2-1; d_gene: NA; CDR3aa: CASRWGGTNNEQFF; CDR3nt: TGTGCCAGTCGGTGGGGGGGCACGAACAATGAGCAGTTCTTC
v_gene: TRBV3-1; abundance: medium-sized; j_gene: TRBJ2-7; d_gene: TRBD1; CDR3aa: CASSPRGQGYEQYF; CDR3nt: TGTGCCAGCAGCCCGAGGGGGCAGGGCTACGAGCAGTACTTC
v_gene: TRBV27; abundance: medium-sized; j_gene: TRBJ2-7; d_gene: TRBD2; CDR3aa: CASSEGLAGYSSYEQYF; CDR3nt: TGTGCCAGCAGTGAGGGACTAGCGGGTTACAGCTCCTACGAGCAGTACTTC
v_gene: TRBV7-9; abundance: medium-sized; j_gene: TRBJ1-2; d_gene: TRBD1; CDR3aa: CASSFWDRGRDYGYTF; CDR3nt: TGTGCCAGCAGCTTCTGGGACAGGGGAAGGGACTATGGCTACACCTTC
v_gene: TRBV6-1; abundance: many; j_gene: TRBJ2-1; d_gene: NA; CDR3aa: CASSPDGRGIAYNEQFF; CDR3nt: TGTGCCAGCAGTCCAGACGGTAGGGGTATAGCCTACAATGAGCAGTTCTTC
v_gene: TRBV7-9; abundance: medium-sized; j_gene: TRBJ1-6; d_gene: TRBD1; CDR3aa: CASSLAGGQVNSPLHF; CDR3nt: TGTGCCAGCAGCTTAGCAGGGGGACAGGTTAATTCACCCCTCCACTTT
v_gene: TRBV19; abundance: few; j_gene: TRBJ2-7; d_gene: TRBD1; CDR3aa: CASSATGGYYEQYF; CDR3nt: TGTGCCAGTAGTGCCACAGGGGGCTACTACGAGCAGTACTTC
v_gene: TRBV7-6; abundance: few; j_gene: TRBJ2-3; d_gene: NA; CDR3aa: CASSPPDPVADTQYF; CDR3nt: TGTGCCAGCAGCCCCCCGGACCCTGTGGCAGATACGCAGTATTTT
v_gene: TRBV5-1; abundance: many; j_gene: TRBJ1-4; d_gene: NA; CDR3aa: CASSLLSTNEKLFF; CDR3nt: TGCGCCAGCAGCTTGCTATCAACTAATGAAAAACTGTTTTTT
v_gene: TRBV5-1; abundance: many; j_gene: TRBJ1-1; d_gene: NA; CDR3aa: CASSLRGSDTEAFF; CDR3nt: TGCGCCAGCAGCTTGCGGGGTTCGGACACTGAAGCTTTCTTT
v_gene: TRBV7-3; abundance: medium-sized; j_gene: TRBJ1-6; d_gene: NA; CDR3aa: CASSFQGTGSPLHF; CDR3nt: TGTGCCAGCAGCTTCCAGGGGACTGGCTCACCCCTCCACTTT
v_gene: TRBV27; abundance: many; j_gene: TRBJ2-7; d_gene: NA; CDR3aa: CASSFRLKGSYEQYF; CDR3nt: TGTGCCAGCAGTTTCCGCTTAAAGGGATCCTACGAGCAGTACTTC
v_gene: TRBV24-1; abundance: medium-sized; j_gene: TRBJ2-3; d_gene: NA; CDR3aa: CATSDTSTASIADTQYF; CDR3nt: TGTGCCACCAGTGATACCTCGACAGCCTCTATCGCAGATACGCAGTATTTT
v_gene: TRBV6-5; abundance: many; j_gene: TRBJ1-2; d_gene: NA; CDR3aa: CASSYGDGANYGYTF; CDR3nt: TGTGCCAGCAGTTACGGTGACGGAGCTAACTATGGCTACACCTTC
v_gene: TRBV6-1; abundance: many; j_gene: TRBJ2-7; d_gene: TRBD1; CDR3aa: CASSGLTGTGVNEQYF; CDR3nt: TGTGCCAGCAGTGGCTTAACCGGGACAGGGGTGAACGAGCAGTACTTC
v_gene: TRBV6-5; abundance: many; j_gene: TRBJ2-5; d_gene: NA; CDR3aa: CASSYSTGLETQYF; CDR3nt: TGTGCCAGCAGTTACTCCACAGGGCTGGAGACCCAGTACTTC
v_gene: TRBV10-3; abundance: medium-sized; j_gene: TRBJ2-2; d_gene: NA; CDR3aa: CAISDPRATGELFF; CDR3nt: TGTGCCATCAGTGATCCCCGGGCCACCGGGGAGCTGTTTTTT
v_gene: TRBV6-6; abundance: medium-sized; j_gene: TRBJ1-3; d_gene: NA; CDR3aa: CASQGGNTIYF; CDR3nt: TGTGCCAGCCAGGGGGGAAACACCATATATTTT
v_gene: TRBV2; abundance: medium-sized; j_gene: TRBJ1-2; d_gene: NA; CDR3aa: CASSTDSYGYTF; CDR3nt: TGTGCCAGCTCAACAGACTCCTATGGCTACACCTTC
v_gene: TRBV10-3; abundance: many; j_gene: TRBJ1-4; d_gene: NA; CDR3aa: CAISEGVTTNEKLFF; CDR3nt: TGTGCCATCAGTGAGGGGGTGACAACTAATGAAAAACTGTTTTTT
v_gene: TRBV6-4; abundance: many; j_gene: TRBJ2-3; d_gene: TRBD2; CDR3aa: CASSALAGGYTDTQYF; CDR3nt: TGTGCCAGCAGTGCCTTAGCGGGGGGCTACACAGATACGCAGTATTTT
v_gene: TRBV6-6; abundance: medium-sized; j_gene: TRBJ2-3; d_gene: TRBD2; CDR3aa: CASKNRPSGGRHTQYF; CDR3nt: TGTGCCAGCAAAAACAGGCCTAGCGGGGGGCGTCATACGCAGTATTTT
v_gene: TRBV28; abundance: many; j_gene: TRBJ1-1; d_gene: TRBD1; CDR3aa: CASRYRGRSTEAFF; CDR3nt: TGTGCCAGCAGATACAGGGGGCGAAGCACTGAAGCTTTCTTT
v_gene: TRBV6-2/TRBV6-3; abundance: many; j_gene: TRBJ2-7; d_gene: TRBD1; CDR3aa: CASSYSMGQGGYEQYF; CDR3nt: TGTGCCAGCAGTTATTCGATGGGACAGGGAGGATACGAGCAGTACTTC
v_gene: TRBV18; abundance: NA; j_gene: TRBJ2-1; d_gene: TRBD1; CDR3aa: CASSSRDRDNEQFF; CDR3nt: TGTGCCAGCTCATCCCGGGACAGGGACAATGAGCAGTTCTTC
v_gene: TRBV5-6; abundance: NA; j_gene: TRBJ2-5; d_gene: NA; CDR3aa: CASSLSSGSWEETQYF; CDR3nt: TGTGCCAGCAGCTTAAGTTCCGGGAGTTGGGAGGAGACCCAGTACTTC
v_gene: TRBV29-1; abundance: medium-sized; j_gene: TRBJ2-4; d_gene: TRBD1; CDR3aa: CSVPRTGLAKNIQYF; CDR3nt: TGCAGCGTCCCCAGGACAGGGTTAGCCAAAAACATTCAGTACTTC